These 11 T cell receptor beta chains originate from one sample sequenced in a study of T cells in Graves' hyperthyroidism and ophthalmopathy. Amplification of TCR beta CDR3 regions was performed using RNA transcripts as template. With the HTBI primer set, the TCR CDR3 went through a first round of RT-PCR. Each CDR3 protein gets one entry after TCRdb re-called the multiplex PCR reads with MiXCR. The data show hundreds of thousands of distinct CDR3 sequences, more than 20% seen once. Sequenced material: blood. The source is a man under 40 with Graves' ophthalmopathy.

The chain links TRBV29-1 to TRBJ1-4; D is possibly TRBD1 (5 bases). This CDR3 has 12 amino acids. Germline V lookup: CDR1 SQVTM, CDR2 ANQGSEA. Trimming took off 6 bases at V and 2 bases at J, with 7 bases between the two ends. The CDR3 DNA reads as TGCAGCGTCTGGGGGACTAATGAAAAACTGTTTTTT. Protein sequence: CSVWGTNEKLFF.

J is TRBJ2-5 and V is TRBV15; D is uncertain. Trimming cost V 8 bases and J 5 bases, with 9 bases left between them. The CDR3 runs to 11 residues. Germline V gives CDR1 LNHNV, CDR2 YYDKDF (reference sequence). CDR3 DNA sequence: TGTGCCACCGGCAAGGTGGAGACCCAGTACTTC. This translates into CATGKVETQYF.

There are many counts of this clonotype. The chain carries TRBV7-8 and TRBJ2-7; D is uncertain. V lost 1 base, J lost 6 bases, and 13 bases lay in between. CDR3 length: 14 amino acids. CDR1 and CDR2 (germline): SGHVS, FQNEAQ. Here the CDR3 reads CASSLGSGSSEQYF. For the CDR3, the DNA is TGTGCCAGCAGCTTAGGATCCGGGTCGTCCGAGCAGTACTTC.

The table lists this clonotype with a few counts. This chain connects TRBV5-6 to TRBJ2-1, with a possible D match to TRBD2 (6 bases). The V end lost 4 bases, the J end lost 9 bases, and 23 bases lay between the germline ends. The CDR3 sequence is 16 residues long. In germline, CDR1 is SGHDT, CDR2 YYEEEE. The CDR3: CASSPRRVKPNAEQFF. Here the CDR3 DNA reads TGTGCCAGCAGCCCGAGGAGGGTGAAGCCCAATGCTGAGCAGTTCTTC.

The chain couples TRBV18 to TRBJ2-1, with 7 positions matching TRBD1. CDR3 length equals 14 residues. After removal of 2 bases from V and 5 bases from J, the junction contained 3 bases not matched to a gene. Per germline, CDR1 KGHSH and CDR2 LQKENI. The CDR3 here is CASSPRQGNNEQFF. CDR3 sequence (DNA): TGTGCCAGCTCACCAAGACAGGGCAACAATGAGCAGTTCTTC. The variable domain in full, with the rest retrieved from reference TRBV18 and TRBJ2-1, is NAGVMQNPRHLVRRRGQEARLRCSPMKGHSHVYWYRQLPEEGLKFMVYLQKENIIDESGMPKERFSAEFPKEGPSILRIQQVVRGDSAAYFCASSPRQGNNEQFFGPGTRLTVL.

This clonotype was seen only a few times. The J gene is TRBJ2-7, the V gene TRBV9, with TRBD1 as a possible D gene (5 bases). Germline CDR1 and CDR2: SGDLS and YYNGEE. V lost 4 bases, J lost 2 bases, and 13 bases lay in between. CDR3 length: 14 residues. The CDR3 DNA reads TGTGCCAGCAGCCCGGATCTGGGGCCCTACGAGCAGTACTTC. Amino acids: CASSPDLGPYEQYF.

The chain uses TRBV6-2 or TRBV6-3 and TRBJ2-7; D not certain. Germline V gene data show CDR1 as MNHEY and CDR2 as SVGEGT. The CDR3 extends over 15 amino acids. Trimming stripped 6 bases from V and 2 bases from J, with 17 bases between. As DNA, the CDR3 is TGTGCCAGCAGCGACCTCCGTAGGGTAGCCTACGAGCAGTACTTC. This gives the protein CASSDLRRVAYEQYF.

This clonotype has a count of ten or more. The chain is built from TRBV6-1 and TRBJ1-5; possible D gene TRBD1, 5 bases. Between the trimmed V and J ends, which lost 3 bases and 0 bases, there was a span of 9 bases. The V gene's germline CDR1 is MNHNS and CDR2 SASEGT. CDR3 length equals 15 residues. CDR3 loop: CASSDRGFSNQPQHF. Here the CDR3 DNA reads TGTGCCAGCAGTGATAGGGGTTTTAGCAATCAGCCCCAGCATTTT.

This chain connects TRBV28 to TRBJ1-4; possibly TRBD1 for D (5 bases). Germline-derived CDR1 and CDR2 are MDHEN and SYDVKM. Trimming took off 3 bases at V and 2 bases at J, with 10 bases between the two ends. The CDR3 has 15 amino acids. As DNA, the CDR3 is TGTGCCAGCAGTTTTATGGGGGGGACTAATGAAAAACTGTTTTTT. Its translation is CASSFMGGTNEKLFF. The variable domain in full, completed from reference TRBV28 and TRBJ1-4, reads DVKVTQSSRYLVKRTGEKVFLECVQDMDHENMFWYRQDPGLGLRLIYFSYDVKMKEKGDIPEGYSVSREKKERFSLILESASTNQTSMYLCASSFMGGTNEKLFFGSGTQLSVL.

This chain uses TRBV14 with TRBJ2-1; TRBD1 agrees at 9 bases. V shed 3 bases and J 0 bases; nucleotides not matched to a gene: 6. There are 17 residues in the CDR3. Germline CDR1 reads SGHDN; CDR2 reads FVKESK. The CDR3: CASSQGQGYVSYNEQFF. In DNA, the CDR3 is TGTGCCAGCAGCCAGGGACAGGGATATGTCTCCTACAATGAGCAGTTCTTC.

In this sample, this clonotype turned up many times. The chain has TRBV12-3 or TRBV12-4 and TRBJ2-7; D might be TRBD2 (5 bases). Trimming removed 5 bases at V and 3 bases at J, with 11 bases between. This CDR3 region has 13 residues. CDR3 amino acids: CASSAGADYEQYF. For the CDR3, the DNA is TGTGCCAGCAGTGCGGGTGCTGACTACGAGCAGTACTTC.